This T cell receptor (beta chain) is from a study of immune cell composition in non-small cell lung cancer. Study conclusions and caveats: Lung adenocarcinomas had lower top 10 clone scores and clonality than squamous tumours.

Libraries were prepared by immunoSEQ multiplex PCR; TCRdb keeps only in-frame clonotypes and omits some of them. Among about 2,900 clones listed, over 75% were seen once. Germline assignment: CDR1 MDHEN and CDR2 SYDVKM. The CDR3 sequence is 16 residues long. With 6 bases removed from V and 8 bases from J, the gap between germline ends came to 25 bases. In the case of this clone: The antigen is undetermined.

These data also featured in a second study, about CD4 T cells in lung cancer.

The sequence was collected from a human donor with non-small cell lung cancer. The chain links TRBV28 to TRBJ1-2; D perhaps matches TRBD1 (5 bases). Specimen: lung tumor tissue. The CDR3, as DNA: TGTGCCAGCAGCCCAGCCCCTGGGACCGCGGGGGGGGGCTACACCTTC. This translates into CASSPAPGTAGGGYTF.